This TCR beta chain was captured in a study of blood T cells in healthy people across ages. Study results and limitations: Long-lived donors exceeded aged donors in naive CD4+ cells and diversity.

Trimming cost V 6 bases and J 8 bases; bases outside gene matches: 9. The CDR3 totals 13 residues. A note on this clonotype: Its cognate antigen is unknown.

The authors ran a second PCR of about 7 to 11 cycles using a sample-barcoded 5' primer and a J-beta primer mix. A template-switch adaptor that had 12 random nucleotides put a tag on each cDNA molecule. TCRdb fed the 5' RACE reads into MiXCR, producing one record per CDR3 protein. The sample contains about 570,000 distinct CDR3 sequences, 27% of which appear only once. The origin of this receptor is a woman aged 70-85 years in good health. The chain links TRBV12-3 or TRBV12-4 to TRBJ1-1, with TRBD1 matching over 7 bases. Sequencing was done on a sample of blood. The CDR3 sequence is CASSRVPGQEAFF. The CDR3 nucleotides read TGTGCCAGCAGCCGGGTTCCGGGACAGGAAGCTTTCTTT.